Shown below are 30 T cell receptor beta chains from a single sample sequenced in a study of blood T cell repertoires in COVID-19. TCRdb's copy holds only in-frame clones and misses some; the assay was immunoSEQ multiplex PCR. Of about 100,000 clones listed, around 85% are singletons. The sample consisted of peripheral blood. The receptor set was obtained from a human donor in a cohort sampled during active COVID-19.

This clone was counted once. The chain is built from TRBV5-1 and TRBJ2-5, with 9 positions matching TRBD1. V shed 0 bases, J shed 5 bases, and the junction held 11 bases outside the gene matches. The V gene's germline CDR1 is SGHRS and CDR2 YFSETQ. This CDR3 is built from 17 residues. The CDR3 sequence: CASSLGLGQGGLETQYF. CDR3 sequence (DNA): TGCGCCAGCAGCTTGGGGCTGGGACAGGGAGGTTTGGAGACCCAGTACTTC.

This chain uses TRBV5-1 with TRBJ1-1, with D unresolved. The CDR3 spans 15 residues. V was clipped by 3 bases and J by 2 bases, with 14 bases between them. The germline V gene encodes CDR1 SGHRS and CDR2 YFSETQ. Written as DNA, the CDR3 is TGCGCCAGCAGCTCCGAACAGATTTTAAACACTGAAGCTTTCTTT. It yields the protein CASSSEQILNTEAFF.

The chain employs TRBV7-9 and TRBJ2-3; D perhaps matches TRBD1 (5 bases). V dropped 1 base and J dropped 3 bases, with 11 bases sitting between them. The CDR3 runs to 15 residues. Germline loops: CDR1 SEHNR, CDR2 FQNEAQ (reference sequence). DNA for the CDR3: TGTGCCAGCAGCTTAGGACAGCAACCGACAGATACGCAGTATTTT. Amino acids: CASSLGQQPTDTQYF.

The chain recombines TRBV2 with TRBJ1-4; D is uncertain. Trimming took 6 bases from V and 3 from J, leaving 20 bases between them. The germline CDR1 and CDR2 sequences are SNHLY and FYNNEI. The CDR3 runs to 17 residues. The CDR3 bases are TGTGCCAGCAGCAATCCCCGTGGAGGGCGGGCTAATGAAAAACTGTTTTTT. It is translated as CASSNPRGGRANEKLFF. The variable domain in full, completed from reference TRBV2 and TRBJ1-4, reads EPEVTQTPSHQVTQMGQEVILRCVPISNHLYFYWYRQILGQKVEFLVSFYNNEISEKSEIFDDQFSVERPDGSNFTLKIRSTKLEDSAMYFCASSNPRGGRANEKLFFGSGTQLSVL.

The chain recombines TRBV19 with TRBJ2-6; D is possibly TRBD1 (5 bases). Trimming cost V 6 bases and J 3 bases, with 12 bases left between them. The CDR3 has 15 residues. Per the germline V gene, CDR1 is LNHDA and CDR2 is SQIVND (reference sequence). CDR3 sequence: CASRRQYFGANVLTF. The CDR3 DNA is TGTGCCAGTAGAAGACAGTACTTTGGGGCCAACGTCCTGACTTTC.

This clone was detected once. This chain connects TRBV18 to TRBJ2-2; tentatively, D is TRBD1 (6 bases). The germline V gene has CDR1 KGHSH and CDR2 LQKENI. This CDR3 has 15 residues. Trimming left V 4 bases short and J 5 bases short, with 14 bases between. CDR3 sequence (DNA): TGTGCCAGCTCACTAAGTACAGGGCCAACCGGGGAGCTGTTTTTT. Translation gives CASSLSTGPTGELFF. Drawing the rest from reference TRBV18 and TRBJ2-2, the complete variable domain is NAGVMQNPRHLVRRRGQEARLRCSPMKGHSHVYWYRQLPEEGLKFMVYLQKENIIDESGMPKERFSAEFPKEGPSILRIQQVVRGDSAAYFCASSLSTGPTGELFFGEGSRLTVL.

The V and J genes are TRBV4-1 and TRBJ1-5, with 7 positions matching TRBD1. V was clipped by 0 bases and J by 6 bases; unmatched bases: 5. The CDR3 length is 15 residues. From germline, CDR1 is MGHRA and CDR2 YSYEKL. CDR3 sequence: CASSQEGPGGQPQHF. The CDR3 DNA reads TGCGCCAGCAGCCAAGAGGGGCCAGGGGGTCAGCCCCAGCATTTT.

The genes are TRBV4-3 and TRBJ1-2; no clear D. The CDR3 length is 13 residues. Per germline, CDR1 LGHNA and CDR2 YSLEER. The V and J ends lost 1 base and 5 bases respectively, with 8 bases between them. CDR3 DNA sequence: TGCGCCAGCAGCCAAGGACCGGGATATGGCTACACCTTC. It yields the protein CASSQGPGYGYTF.

This clone was seen a single time. The CDR3 is CASSPVSARTRSGYTF. DNA for the CDR3: TGTGCCAGCAGCCCAGTCTCGGCCAGAACTCGGAGTGGCTACACCTTC. The chain is built from TRBV5-6 and TRBJ1-2; D is unclear. Germline V gene data show CDR1 as SGHDT and CDR2 as YYEEEE. Trimming cost V 4 bases and J 7 bases, with 23 bases left between them. The CDR3 runs 16 residues.

The rearrangement joins TRBV7-9 to TRBJ1-1; D is unclear. Germline V gene data show CDR1 as SEHNR and CDR2 as FQNEAQ (reference sequence). Trimming took 5 bases from V and 1 from J, leaving 17 bases between them. The CDR3 is made up of 16 amino acids. The CDR3 DNA sequence: TGTGCCAGCAGCCCCTCAGGAGGGTTGGGGAACACTGAAGCTTTCTTT. It translates to CASSPSGGLGNTEAFF.

The chain joins TRBV4-2 to TRBJ1-1; D is possibly TRBD1 (5 bases). The V gene lost 1 base and the J gene lost 6 bases, with 12 bases spanning the gap. The CDR3 length is 14 residues. CDR1 is LGHNA, CDR2 YNFKEQ, per germline. The CDR3 region has the DNA TGTGCCAGCAGCCAAGGGGCAGGGTCCCCTGAAGCTTTCTTT. Protein: CASSQGAGSPEAFF.

The V and J genes are TRBV7-2 and TRBJ2-7; 7 bases align to TRBD1. The V and J ends lost 5 bases and 0 bases, in that order; junction bases with no gene match: 7. The germline gives CDR1 SGHTA, CDR2 FQGNSA. The CDR3 is 15 amino acids. The CDR3 sequence: CASSLAGTASYEQYF. CDR3 nucleotide sequence: TGTGCCAGCAGCCTCGCCGGGACAGCCTCCTACGAGCAGTACTTC.

The chain is built from TRBV7-2 and TRBJ1-5; 8 bases agree with TRBD1. J gave up 0 bases and V 5 bases, and 6 bases lay outside the gene matches. Germline V gene sequence: CDR1 SGHTA, CDR2 FQGNSA. The CDR3 has 16 residues. CDR3 in amino acids: CASSLNTGGSNQPQHF. The CDR3 nucleotides read TGTGCCAGCAGCCTTAATACAGGGGGTAGCAATCAGCCCCAGCATTTT.

This chain joins TRBV27 and TRBJ1-3; the D gene is possibly TRBD1 (6 bases). This CDR3 region has 14 residues. Germline V gives CDR1 MNHEY, CDR2 SMNVEV (reference sequence). The germline V and J ends were trimmed by 6 bases and 0 bases, with 9 bases remaining between them. The CDR3, as DNA: TGTGCCAGCAGGCAGACAGGCTCTGGAAACACCATATATTTT. Translating it yields CASRQTGSGNTIYF.

The chain carries TRBV7-2 and TRBJ1-2, with 11 bases matching TRBD1. Germline CDR1 is SGHTA and CDR2 is FQGNSA. The J segment lost 6 bases and the V segment lost 4 bases, leaving 7 bases of the junction unmatched. The CDR3 loop spans 15 amino acids. The CDR3 DNA reads as TGTGCCAGCAGCTCACGGACAGGGGGCTCTGATGGCTACACCTTC. Translated, it gives CASSSRTGGSDGYTF.

Here the CDR3 reads CASSEDSGRDTQYF. As DNA, the CDR3 is TGTGCCAGCAGCGAAGATAGCGGGAGGGATACGCAGTATTTT. V gene TRBV5-4 combines with J gene TRBJ2-3; 10 nucleotides match TRBD2. After removal of 4 bases from V and 6 bases from J, the junction contained 5 bases not matched to a gene. CDR1 and CDR2 from the germline V gene are SGHNT and YYREEE (reference sequence). The CDR3 sequence is 14 residues long.

The chain is built from TRBV9 and TRBJ2-2, with TRBD2 matching 9 bases. Germline V gives CDR1 SGDLS, CDR2 YYNGEE. This CDR3 has 17 residues. V lost 0 bases, J lost 3 bases, and 6 bases stayed unmatched. The CDR3 bases are TGTGCCAGCAGCGTAGATATTAGCGGGAGACACACCGGGGAGCTGTTTTTT. It translates to CASSVDISGRHTGELFF.

Written as DNA, the CDR3 is TGCGCCAGCAGTGAGCCCGGACTAGCGGGGAGCACAGATACGCAGTATTTT. Amino acid sequence: CASSEPGLAGSTDTQYF. V gene TRBV10-1 combines with J gene TRBJ2-3, with 12 bases lining up with TRBD2. With 2 bases clipped from V and 0 bases from J, the junction kept 3 bases outside the gene matches. The CDR3 spans 17 residues. CDR1 WNHNN and CDR2 SYGVQD come from the germline V gene (reference sequence).

J is TRBJ1-2 and V is TRBV19; tentatively, D is TRBD1 (6 bases). This CDR3 comprises 12 residues. Germline values: CDR1 LNHDA, CDR2 SQIVND (reference sequence). V lost 8 bases and J lost 5, with 12 bases in between. DNA for the CDR3: TGTGCCAGTTCGGACAGCTCTTATGGCTACACCTTC. Its protein product is CASSDSSYGYTF.

The chain has TRBV7-8 and TRBJ2-7, with D hard to call. V was clipped by 5 bases and J by 4 bases, with 15 bases between them. The CDR3 has 14 amino acids. The germline CDR1 and CDR2 sequences are SGHVS and FQNEAQ. The CDR3 DNA reads TGTGCCAGCAGCGTGCGACAATTAGGATACGAGCAGTACTTC. Protein sequence: CASSVRQLGYEQYF.

The chain uses TRBV5-4 and TRBJ1-2, with D perhaps TRBD1 (6 bases). V was pared by 2 bases and J by 7 bases, with 15 bases between. The CDR3 contains 14 residues. Per the germline V gene, CDR1 is SGHNT and CDR2 is YYREEE (reference sequence). The CDR3 DNA sequence: TGTGCCAGCAGCTTAGAAAATACAGGGAGTGGCTACACCTTC. Translating it yields CASSLENTGSGYTF.

The rearrangement links TRBV19 to TRBJ2-1, with TRBD2 identical over 11 bases. CDR1 is LNHDA and CDR2 is SQIVND in the germline V gene (reference sequence). V was pared by 4 bases and J by 5 bases, with 7 bases of the junction left unmatched. This CDR3 is built from 16 residues. This chain's CDR3 is CASSTGSGRGNNEQFF. The DNA of the CDR3 is TGTGCCAGTAGTACCGGTAGCGGGAGGGGAAACAATGAGCAGTTCTTC.

The chain carries TRBV7-8 and TRBJ1-1; D is possibly TRBD1 (5 bases). The V gene lost 4 bases and the J gene lost 1 base, with 7 bases spanning the gap. Germline values: CDR1 SGHVS, CDR2 FQNEAQ. The length of the CDR3 is 13 residues. CDR3 in amino acids: CASSSQENTEAFF. The CDR3 nucleotides are TGTGCCAGCAGCTCACAGGAGAACACTGAAGCTTTCTTT.

This CDR3 reads CASASDSYEQYF. The CDR3 nucleotides are TGTGCTAGTGCCTCAGACTCCTACGAGCAGTACTTC. The V gene is TRBV12-5, the J gene TRBJ2-7, with unresolved D. The V gene lost 7 bases and the J gene lost 0 bases, with 7 bases spanning the gap. The CDR3 covers 12 residues. The germline V gene has CDR1 LGHNT and CDR2 FRNRAP. Filled out from reference TRBV12-5 and TRBJ2-7, the complete variable domain reads DARVTQTPRHKVTEMGQEVTMRCQPILGHNTVFWYRQTMMQGLELLAYFRNRAPLDDSGMPKDRFSAEMPDATLATLKIQPSEPRDSAVYFCASASDSYEQYFGPGTRLTVT.

As DNA, the CDR3 is TGTGCCAGTAGTATAGCACAGGGGAACTATGGCTACACCTTC. It yields the protein CASSIAQGNYGYTF. The V and J genes are TRBV19 and TRBJ1-2; TRBD1 matches at 7 bases. J was trimmed by 2 bases and V by 1 base; bases with no gene match: 1. The CDR3 is made up of 14 amino acids. Germline CDR1 LNHDA, CDR2 SQIVND (reference sequence).

This chain joins TRBV7-2 and TRBJ1-2; 7 bases map to TRBD1. The germline CDR1 and CDR2 sequences are SGHTA and FQGNSA. V lost 7 bases, J lost 7 bases, and 6 bases stayed unmatched. The CDR3 has 12 residues. CDR3 in amino acids: CASNTGVGGYTF. The CDR3 DNA reads as TGTGCCAGCAACACAGGGGTGGGTGGCTACACCTTC.

This rearrangement joins TRBV7-8 to TRBJ2-1; 14 positions agree with TRBD2. Germline V lookup: CDR1 SGHVS, CDR2 FQNEAQ. Trimming took 4 bases from V and 14 from J; bases not matched to a gene: 7. This CDR3 region has 14 residues. CDR3 DNA: TGTGCCAGCAGCTCGACTAGCGGGGGGGTAAGGGAGTTCTTC. Translation gives CASSSTSGGVREFF.

The sample holds one count of this clone. The rearrangement uses TRBV5-6 and TRBJ2-1, with 9 bases matching TRBD1. CDR3 length equals 16 residues. The V gene end was trimmed by 5 bases and the J gene end by 3 bases; junction bases not matched to a gene: 9. Germline assignment: CDR1 SGHDT and CDR2 YYEEEE. The CDR3 region has the DNA TGTGCCAGCAGTCCTACCGGGACAGGGTACTACAATGAGCAGTTCTTC. This codes for CASSPTGTGYYNEQFF.

The chain joins TRBV19 to TRBJ2-2; TRBD1 matches at 11 bases. Germline CDR1 LNHDA, CDR2 SQIVND (reference sequence). The CDR3 spans 15 residues. Trimming took 6 bases from V and 6 from J; bases not matched to a gene: 6. CDR3 in amino acids: CASRRTGGASGELFF. CDR3 coding DNA: TGTGCCAGTAGGCGGACAGGGGGCGCGTCCGGGGAGCTGTTTTTT.

The chain employs TRBV5-6 and TRBJ1-5; TRBD1 might be the D (6 bases). V was trimmed by 0 bases and J by 0 bases, leaving 16 bases between them. Germline CDR1 and CDR2: SGHDT and YYEEEE. This CDR3 has 18 amino acids. The CDR3 DNA sequence: TGTGCCAGCAGCTTGGTGGACAGCGGAGAGCTTAGCAATCAGCCCCAGCATTTT. It translates to CASSLVDSGELSNQPQHF.